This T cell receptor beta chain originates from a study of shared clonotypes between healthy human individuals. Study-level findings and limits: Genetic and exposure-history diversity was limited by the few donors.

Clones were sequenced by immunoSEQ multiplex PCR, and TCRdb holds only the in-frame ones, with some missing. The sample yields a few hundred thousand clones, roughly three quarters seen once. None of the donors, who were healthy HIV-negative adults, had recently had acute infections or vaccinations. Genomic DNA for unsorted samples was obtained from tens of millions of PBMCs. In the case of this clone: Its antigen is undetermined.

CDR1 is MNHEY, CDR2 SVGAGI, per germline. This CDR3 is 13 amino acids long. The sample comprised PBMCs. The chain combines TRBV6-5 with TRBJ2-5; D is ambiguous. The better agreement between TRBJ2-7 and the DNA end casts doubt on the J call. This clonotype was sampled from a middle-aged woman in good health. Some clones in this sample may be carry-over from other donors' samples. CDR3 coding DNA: TGTGCCACCCAAAAGGACCGATCCTACGAGCAGTACTTC. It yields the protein CATQKDRSYEQYF.